These 26 T cell receptor delta chains were sequenced from one sample in a study of γδ T cells in repeated Plasmodium falciparum infection. Bulk repertoires came from Vgamma9/Vdelta2+ or Vdelta2-negative gammadelta T cells flow-sorted from PBMC. TCRdb redid clone calling on the multiplex PCR reads using CATT. Counted here are more than 45,000 delta-chain clones, roughly 1.8% occurring once; the ten biggest clones make up 15%. The material sequenced was gamma-delta T cells from blood. Receptor source: a pool of human donors (malaria-infected and uninfected, not separated).

This clone was detected many times. This may arise from a read error, as a much more abundant clone is one base away. The CDR3 nucleotides are TGTGCTCTTGGGGAAAGAGTATGGCCTAACGGGGGATACGCCAGGGAAGGGAGGACCGATAAACTCATCTTT. Amino acids: CALGERVWPNGGYAREGRTDKLIF. The genes are TRDV1 and TRDJ1, with 10 bases identical to TRDD3. This CDR3 contains 24 residues. Germline V gene sequence: CDR1 TSWWSYY, CDR2 QGS. The ends lost 2 bases at V and 2 bases at J; junction bases unmatched: 29.

This clone was detected a few times. TCRdb records a much larger clone's protein for this DNA, with a difference at residue 11 that likely arises from a read error; the protein given is the translation of the DNA. CDR3 DNA: TGTGCCCTAAAAGACTTCCTACGTTTTTTTCTTGGGGGAGATTACACCGATAAACTCATCTTT. Translated, it gives CALKDFLRFFLGGDYTDKLIF. The genes are TRDV3 and TRDJ1, with D possibly being TRDD2 (8 bases). The J gene, left out of TCRdb, was set here by checking the DNA against germline. The CDR3 totals 21 residues. CDR1 is TVYSNPD, CDR2 GDNSRS, per germline (reference sequence). Trimming shortened V by 5 bases and J by 0 bases, and 37 bases separated the two germline ends.

Of note for this clone: The protein TCRdb lists belongs to a much larger clone and differs from this DNA's translation at residue 12, which points to a read error; the protein shown is made from the DNA. The chain joins TRDV1 to TRDJ1, with a possible D match to TRDD2 (6 bases). The J gene, not given by TCRdb, was assigned here from a germline match of the nucleotide sequence. The V end lost 3 bases, the J end lost 0 bases, and 29 bases lay between the germline ends. Germline-derived CDR1 and CDR2 are TSWWSYY and QGS. This CDR3 is built from 21 residues. The CDR3 loop is CALGELCSYNLRGFYTDKLIF. CDR3 DNA sequence: TGTGCTCTTGGGGAGCTTTGCTCCTACAATCTCCGGGGGTTCTACACCGATAAACTCATCTTT.

By proportion, this clone is medium-sized. Different DNA sequences within this sample yield the same CDR3. V usage is TRDV1 and J usage is TRDJ1, with TRDD2 matching over 8 bases. The CDR3 contains 17 residues. Germline V gene sequence: CDR1 TSWWSYY, CDR2 QGS. Trimming cost V 3 bases and J 10 bases; bases outside gene matches: 19. CDR3 in DNA: TGTGCTCTTGGGGAGACTTCCTACCTCCCGCAAGAAGGTGGACTCATCTTT. Translation: CALGETSYLPQEGGLIF.

The table lists this clone with a few counts. The gene calls are TRDV1 and TRDJ1; 11 bases are shared with TRDD3. Assignment of the J gene here rests on matching the DNA to germline, because TCRdb gives none. The CDR3 has 20 amino acids. The germline V gene encodes CDR1 TSWWSYY and CDR2 QGS. The J segment lost 3 bases and the V segment lost 4 bases, leaving 19 bases of the junction unmatched. CDR3 coding DNA: TGTGCTCTTGGGGGGACTTCCTACCGCGTACTGGGGGATAAGGCCGATAAACTCATCTTT. The encoded protein is CALGGTSYRVLGDKADKLIF.

Remarks on this clone: This likely reflects a read error, since a far larger clone is one base away. Here the V gene is TRDV1, but the J gene went uncalled; TRDD3 reflects the table's D call only, with no check against the DNA. The CDR3 has 20 residues. CDR1 TSWWSYY and CDR2 QGS come from the germline V gene. CDR3 nucleotide sequence: TGTGCTCTTGGGGAACCGGGGGCCCTTAGGGGATACGGGGACACCGATAAGCTCATCTTT. It translates to CALGEPGALRGYGDTDKLIF.

In regard to this clone: This probably arose from a read error, given a far larger clone one base away. This sample also contains other DNA sequences that code for the same CDR3. The chain joins TRDV1 to TRDJ1; D gene uncertain. This CDR3 has 19 residues. Trimming cost V 2 bases and J 2 bases, with 24 bases left between them. Germline assignment: CDR1 TSWWSYY and CDR2 QGS. The DNA for the CDR3 is TGTGCTCTTGGGGAAGGGGTCCCACGCGGCGTTGTATGTACCGATAAACTCATCTTT. As protein: CALGEGVPRGVVCTDKLIF.

In regard to this clone: A far larger clone is a single base away, which makes a read error likely. Other DNA sequences within the sample encode an identical CDR3. The J gene is uncalled and the V gene is TRDV1; TRDD3, the table's D call, lacks a check against the DNA. The germline V gene encodes CDR1 TSWWSYY and CDR2 QGS. The CDR3 runs 23 residues. The CDR3 nucleotides are TGTGCTCTTGGGGCCTGGCTTCCTCCCCGGGGGGGGATTGTTTCCCTCTTCGCCGACAAGCTCATCTTT. Translated, it gives CALGAWLPPRGGIVSLFADKLIF.

As concerns this clone: A far larger clone is just one base off, so this is likely a read error. Different DNA sequences within this sample yield the same CDR3. The rearrangement joins TRDV1 to TRDJ2; 12 nucleotides match TRDD3. No J gene is reported in TCRdb; it was inferred here by comparing the DNA with germline. The V gene's germline CDR1 is TSWWSYY and CDR2 QGS. The CDR3 sequence is 22 residues long. J gave up 5 bases and V 3 bases, and 22 bases lay outside the gene matches. The CDR3 sequence: CALGDVVLHPLGDTSLTAQLFF. CDR3 nucleotides: TGTGCTCTTGGGGACGTCGTCCTACATCCACTGGGGGATACCAGCTTAACAGCACAACTCTTCTTT.

This clone was recorded many times. This sample also contains other DNA sequences that code for the same CDR3. This chain joins TRDV1 and TRDJ1; maybe TRDD3 (5 bases). The CDR3 sequence is 22 residues long. Trimming shortened V by 0 bases and J by 0 bases, and 29 bases separated the two germline ends. The V gene's germline CDR1 is TSWWSYY and CDR2 QGS. CDR3 region: CALGELPIEGGKPISNTDKLIF. The CDR3 DNA reads TGTGCTCTTGGGGAACTTCCGATCGAGGGGGGCAAGCCAATCTCAAACACCGATAAACTCATCTTT.

This clone turned up a few times. It is likely a read error: a sequence one base away is far more abundant. Other DNA sequences in this sample translate to the same CDR3. The CDR3 nucleotides are TGTGCTCTTGGGGAACTCTTCGTCTTCGCCGAACTGGGGGATACTTGGGCCGATAAACTCATCTTT. Translation: CALGELFVFAELGDTWADKLIF. The V gene is TRDV1, the J gene TRDJ1; 12 bases match TRDD3. TCRdb offers no J gene call, so here the DNA was matched to germline to obtain one. Germline loops: CDR1 TSWWSYY, CDR2 QGS. This CDR3 spans 22 amino acids. V lost 0 bases, J lost 3 bases, and 20 bases stayed unmatched.

This clone was seen at least ten times. V is TRDV1 and J is TRDJ1, with 7 bases that match TRDD3. This CDR3 contains 21 residues. Germline V lookup: CDR1 TSWWSYY, CDR2 QGS. The V segment lost 5 bases and the J segment 3 bases; nucleotides outside the gene matches: 27. The DNA of the CDR3 is TGTGCTCTTGGGCCAACATGGATTACTGGGGACCGGAGGTACTTTCCCGATAAACTCATCTTT. Residues: CALGPTWITGDRRYFPDKLIF.

This clone was seen a handful of times. A far larger clone differs by one base, so this is likely a read error. Other DNA sequences in the same sample also yield this CDR3. The CDR3 coding sequence is TGTGCCCTTGGGGGCCTATACTGGGGGCTCACCGATAAACTCATCTTT. Protein sequence: CALGGLYWGLTDKLIF. The chain couples TRDV1 to TRDJ1; 8 bases are shared with TRDD3. The CDR3 is 16 amino acids. Germline CDR1 and CDR2: TSWWSYY and QGS.

This clone showed up just a few times. This DNA's translation differs at residue 7 from TCRdb's protein, which comes from a much larger clone; a read error is likely, and the protein shown is translated from the DNA. V is TRDV1 and J is TRDJ1; 9 bases agree with TRDD3. The J gene was missing in TCRdb and was found by matching the end of the DNA to germline. Unmatched junction bases numbered 24, after V lost 3 bases and J lost 4 bases. Germline CDR1 is TSWWSYY and CDR2 is QGS. The CDR3 consists of 21 residues. The CDR3 is CALGEGILRPARWGISDKLIF. The CDR3 nucleotides are TGTGCTCTTGGGGAGGGAATCCTTCGCCCTGCTAGGTGGGGGATAAGCGATAAACTCATCTTT.

In its sample, this clone was seen many times. The protein TCRdb lists belongs to a much larger clone and differs from this DNA's translation at residue 10, which points to a read error; the protein shown is made from the DNA. The chain uses TRDV1 and TRDJ1; D may match TRDD2 or TRDD3 (5 bases each). CDR3 size: 18 residues. Trimming removed 2 bases from V and 4 bases from J, with 23 bases in between. CDR1 and CDR2 (germline): TSWWSYY, QGS. The CDR3 region is CALGETHFPPWDRDKLIF. CDR3 DNA: TGTGCTCTTGGGGAAACCCACTTCCCACCGTGGGATCGCGATAAACTCATCTTT.

This clone is termed medium-sized. The same CDR3 also results from other DNA sequences found in this sample. The J gene is TRDJ1, the V gene TRDV1; D might be TRDD3 (7 bases). The CDR3 totals 17 residues. CDR1 and CDR2 from the germline V gene are TSWWSYY and QGS. V was pared by 2 bases and J by 1 base, with 17 bases between. Here the CDR3 DNA reads TGTGCTCTTGGGGAAACGTCCTACTGGGGATCCACCGATAAACTCATCTTT. Protein sequence: CALGETSYWGSTDKLIF.

This clone was picked up a small number of times. The amino acid sequence in TCRdb belongs to a much larger clone and departs from this DNA's translation at residue 9, likely a sequencing read error; the sequence shown is translated from the DNA. The V and J genes are TRDV1 and TRDJ1; 8 nucleotides agree with TRDD3. TCRdb leaves out the J gene; it was filled in here by matching the DNA to germline. Germline V gene sequence: CDR1 TSWWSYY, CDR2 QGS. V shed 2 bases and J 1 base; nucleotides not matched to a gene: 33. The CDR3 is 25 amino acids. The CDR3 is CALGEGDFPRDPWGKSTRGTDKLIF. As DNA, the CDR3 is TGTGCTCTTGGGGAAGGGGACTTCCCACGTGACCCCTGGGGGAAGTCGACCCGAGGCACCGATAAACTCATCTTT.

The table lists this clone with a few counts. A far larger clone lies a single base away; this is likely a read error. The same CDR3 also results from other DNA sequences found in this sample. This chain joins TRDV2 and TRDJ3; 13 positions agree with TRDD3. Germline lookup yields CDR1 GEAIGNYY and CDR2 EKD. This CDR3 comprises 21 residues. Here the CDR3 reads CACDSPGTGGYAGWDTRQMFF. The DNA for the CDR3 is TGCGCCTGTGACTCCCCGGGAACTGGGGGATACGCGGGATGGGACACCCGACAGATGTTTTTC.

As for this clone: TCRdb records a much larger clone's protein for this DNA, with a difference at residue 23 that likely arises from a read error; the protein given is the translation of the DNA. The V gene is TRDV1; the J gene was not called; TRDD3 is the table's D call and was not checked against the DNA. The CDR3 extends over 24 amino acids. The germline gives CDR1 TSWWSYY, CDR2 QGS. The CDR3 bases are TGTGCTCTTGGGGAATTAGCCTCCGATACTGGGGGATGCCGGATTAGGAGAGGCACCGATAAACTCACCTTT. It specifies CALGELASDTGGCRIRRGTDKLTF.

The table lists this clone with many counts. A much larger clone differs by one base, so this may be a read error. Different DNA sequences within this sample yield the same CDR3. The chain links TRDV1 to TRDJ1, with TRDD3 matching over 7 bases. The CDR3 consists of 12 residues. In germline, CDR1 is TSWWSYY, CDR2 QGS. CDR3 in amino acids: CALGGPRGELIF. CDR3 sequence (DNA): TGTGCCCTTGGGGGACCCCGAGGGGAACTCATCTTT.

As regards this clone: The mismatch at residue 19 between this DNA's translation and the TCRdb protein of a much larger clone likely reflects a read error; the protein shown is translated from the DNA. The chain links TRDV1 to TRDJ1; 11 bases are a match to TRDD3. The germline V gene encodes CDR1 TSWWSYY and CDR2 QGS. The CDR3 totals 21 residues. CDR3 sequence: CALGEFPFLHLGDTIADKFIF. As DNA, the CDR3 is TGTGCTCTTGGGGAATTCCCGTTCCTCCATCTGGGGGATACCATTGCCGATAAATTCATCTTT.

This clone was observed many times. J is TRDJ1 and V is TRDV1; 10 bases line up with TRDD3. The J segment lost 3 bases and the V segment lost 7 bases, leaving 14 bases of the junction unmatched. The germline CDR1 and CDR2 sequences are TSWWSYY and QGS. The CDR3 spans 17 residues. The CDR3 region has the DNA TGTGCTCTTGCGACTCTCCTACGGGGGATACGATCCGATAAACTCATCTTT. This codes for CALATLLRGIRSDKLIF.

Many counts were recorded for this clone. This sequence is one base from a far larger clone and is likely a read error. Other nucleotide sequences in the sample specify the same CDR3. The chain uses TRDV2 and TRDJ1; tentatively, D is TRDD3 (6 bases). TCRdb records no J gene; here it was assigned by comparing the DNA to germline. CDR3 size: 17 residues. CDR1 and CDR2 (germline): GEAIGNYY, EKD. V lost 0 bases and J lost 0, with 16 bases in between. CDR3 nucleotide sequence: TGTGCCTGTGACACCGGTTTTGGGGGGCCGTACACCGATAAACTCATCTTT. Translating it yields CACDTGFGGPYTDKLIF.

As concerns this clone: A read error is likely here: a far larger clone is one base away. This specimen includes other DNA sequences encoding the same CDR3. CDR3 in DNA: TGTGCCTTTGATATCCTTCCTACATCGGAGGGGTACACCGATAAGCTCATCTTT. As protein: CAFDILPTSEGYTDKLIF. The gene calls are TRDV3 and TRDJ1; the match to TRDD2 covers 9 bases. Germline loops: CDR1 TVYSNPD, CDR2 GDNSRS (reference sequence). This CDR3 region has 18 residues.

Worth noting for this clone: The protein that TCRdb holds for this DNA derives from a much larger clone and differs from the translated DNA at residue 8, which likely indicates a read error; the protein shown here is translated from the DNA. This chain links TRDV1 with TRDJ1, with 9 positions matching TRDD3. Germline values: CDR1 TSWWSYY, CDR2 QGS. The CDR3 is 24 amino acids. V lost 2 bases and J lost 4; bases outside the gene matches: 32. The CDR3 nucleotides read TGTGCTCTTGGGGAAGTCCTCAGGAAAGTACACTGGGGGACACGATTGTTTAACATCGATAAACTCATCTTT. Its translation is CALGEVLRKVHWGTRLFNIDKLIF.

Turning to this clone: A read error likely explains why the TCRdb protein, taken from a much larger clone, differs from this DNA's translation at residues 5 and 8; the protein shown is translated from the DNA. The rearrangement uses TRDV1 and TRDJ1, with 12 bases matching TRDD3. The CDR3 contains 28 residues. After removal of 4 bases from V and 3 bases from J, the junction contained 42 bases not matched to a gene. Germline V gene data show CDR1 as TSWWSYY and CDR2 as QGS. CDR3 protein: CALGGLGTTTYWGIPRNLLNPRADKLIF. The CDR3 DNA is TGTGCTCTTGGGGGACTAGGGACTACTACCTACTGGGGGATACCCCGTAATCTGCTAAATCCGAGGGCCGATAAACTCATCTTT.